Below are 21 T cell receptor beta chains sequenced from a single sample in a study of blood T cells in healthy people across ages. The second PCR ran roughly 6 to 11 cycles with a sample-barcoded 5' primer and J-beta primers. Each CDR3 protein is one row after TCRdb ran MiXCR on the 5' RACE reads. The repertoire holds about a million distinct CDR3 sequences, with 45% to 60% as singletons. The sample comprised blood. Receptor source: a woman aged 55-70 years in good health.

This clonotype came up a few times. The CDR3 loop is CASTLGSAVTDTQYF. The CDR3 DNA reads as TGTGCCAGCACACTCGGGAGTGCTGTGACAGATACGCAGTATTTT. The V gene is TRBV4-2, the J gene TRBJ2-3, with D maybe TRBD2 (6 bases). V gave up 7 bases and J gave up 3 bases, with 17 bases separating them. Germline V lookup: CDR1 LGHNA, CDR2 YNFKEQ. The CDR3 runs 15 residues.

The chain combines TRBV4-1 with TRBJ1-4, with D hard to call. V dropped 0 bases and J dropped 8 bases, with 7 bases sitting between them. Germline V gene lookup returns CDR1 MGHRA and CDR2 YSYEKL. The CDR3 sequence is 13 residues long. The CDR3 reads CASSQDVSEKLFF. The CDR3 DNA reads as TGCGCCAGCAGCCAAGATGTTTCGGAAAAACTGTTTTTT.

In this sample, this clonotype turned up once. The V and J genes are TRBV14 and TRBJ2-7; 8 positions agree with TRBD1. The CDR3 loop spans 16 amino acids. Germline V gene lookup returns CDR1 SGHDN and CDR2 FVKESK. Unmatched junction bases numbered 5, after V lost 0 bases and J lost 1 base. The CDR3 DNA is TGTGCCAGCAGCCAAGATGGGCGGACAGGGTCCTACGAGCAGTACTTC. It is translated as CASSQDGRTGSYEQYF.

This clonotype was counted a single time. The V call is TRBV7-8, the J call TRBJ2-1, with 10 bases matching TRBD2. V lost 2 bases and J lost 8; bases outside the gene matches: 12. CDR1 SGHVS and CDR2 FQNEAQ come from the germline V gene. CDR3 length: 17 residues. The CDR3 here is CASSLPTSGQQTHEQFF. DNA for the CDR3: TGTGCCAGCAGCTTACCGACTAGCGGGCAACAGACGCATGAGCAGTTCTTC.

This chain uses TRBV7-2 with TRBJ1-5; 7 positions match TRBD1. CDR3 length: 15 amino acids. The V and J ends lost 1 base and 3 bases, in that order; junction bases with no gene match: 3. The germline CDR1 and CDR2 sequences are SGHTA and FQGNSA. CDR3 coding DNA: TGTGCCAGCAGCTTAGTTGGACAGGTCAATCAGCCCCAGCATTTT. This encodes CASSLVGQVNQPQHF.

The rearrangement links TRBV12-3 or TRBV12-4 to TRBJ2-3; the D call may be TRBD1 or TRBD2 (5 bases each). Trimming removed 6 bases at V and 5 bases at J, with 9 bases between. The CDR3 runs 12 residues. In DNA form, the CDR3 reads TGTGCCAGCAGGATTGGGGGAGATACGCAGTATTTT. Residues: CASRIGGDTQYF.

A word on this clonotype: Given a much more abundant clone one base away, this may be a read error. The V call is TRBV4-1, the J call TRBJ2-7; 7 bases map to TRBD1. The CDR3 has 13 residues. CDR1 is MGHRA and CDR2 is YSYEKL in the germline V gene. The J segment lost 6 bases and the V segment lost 4 bases, leaving 6 bases of the junction unmatched. The CDR3: CASSPRQGCEQYF. DNA of the CDR3: TGCGCCAGCAGCCCCCGACAGGGCTGCGAGCAGTACTTC.

This clonotype turned up a few times. J is TRBJ2-1 and V is TRBV4-3; 10 nucleotides match TRBD2. The CDR3 covers 18 residues. V was clipped by 4 bases and J by 6 bases; unmatched bases: 15. Germline lookup yields CDR1 LGHNA and CDR2 YSLEER. CDR3: CASSLSWASGRGGNEQFF. CDR3 nucleotide sequence: TGCGCCAGCAGCCTTTCGTGGGCTAGCGGGAGAGGGGGCAATGAGCAGTTCTTC.

The chain is built from TRBV29-1 and TRBJ2-1, with D uncertain. The CDR3 consists of 17 residues. The V and J ends lost 4 bases and 4 bases respectively, with 23 bases between them. Germline CDR1 is SQVTM and CDR2 is ANQGSEA. The DNA of the CDR3 is TGCAGCGTTGCAGGTTCGGAGCGTCAGTATCCGTACAATGAGCAGTTCTTC. Its translation: CSVAGSERQYPYNEQFF.

This clonotype was seen a handful of times. The chain recombines TRBV7-9 with TRBJ2-7, with 8 positions matching TRBD1. The CDR3 covers 12 residues. The germline V gene has CDR1 SEHNR and CDR2 FQNEAQ (reference sequence). With V trimmed by 5 bases and J by 9 bases, 6 bases remained unmatched. In nucleotides, the CDR3 is TGTGCCAGCAGCGAGGACAGGGAAGGGCAGTACTTC. This codes for CASSEDREGQYF.

This sequence joins TRBV27 and TRBJ2-3; no firm D call. Germline V CDR1 and CDR2: MNHEY, SMNVEV (reference sequence). V lost 0 bases and J lost 8, with 12 bases in between. CDR3 size: 14 residues. The CDR3 protein is CASSLSAVSVTQYF. Written as DNA, the CDR3 is TGTGCCAGCAGTTTATCCGCAGTGTCGGTTACGCAGTATTTT.

This rearrangement joins TRBV10-3 to TRBJ1-4; 7 positions agree with TRBD1. Germline values: CDR1 ENHRY, CDR2 SYGVKD. V was pared by 0 bases and J by 0 bases, with 4 bases of the junction left unmatched. The CDR3 contains 17 residues. The CDR3 spells CAISESIGTATNEKLFF. The CDR3 nucleotides are TGTGCCATCAGTGAGTCGATCGGGACAGCAACTAATGAAAAACTGTTTTTT.

The chain carries TRBV25-1 and TRBJ2-7, with 12 bases that match TRBD2. CDR1 is MGHDK and CDR2 is SYGVNS in the germline V gene. V lost 4 bases, J lost 7 bases, and 8 bases stayed unmatched. This CDR3 has 15 residues. CDR3 DNA sequence: TGTGCCAGCAGTGTAACTAGCGGGAGGCTTTATGAGCAGTACTTC. Amino acids: CASSVTSGRLYEQYF.

J is TRBJ1-5 and V is TRBV28; tentatively, D is TRBD1 (6 bases). Per germline, CDR1 MDHEN and CDR2 SYDVKM. This CDR3 region has 17 residues. Trimming took off 2 bases at V and 0 bases at J, with 14 bases between the two ends. CDR3 bases: TGTGCCAGCAGTTTAAGGGGACAATTCTATAGCAATCAGCCCCAGCATTTT. Its translation is CASSLRGQFYSNQPQHF.

The chain links TRBV2 to TRBJ2-7; 8 nucleotides match TRBD1. This CDR3 has 14 residues. Germline V gives CDR1 SNHLY, CDR2 FYNNEI. The ends lost 4 bases at V and 2 bases at J; junction bases unmatched: 4. This CDR3 is CASSAQGGTYEQYF. The CDR3 DNA sequence: TGTGCCAGCAGTGCACAGGGGGGAACCTACGAGCAGTACTTC.

The CDR3 is CATSPRSGSQETQYF. Here the CDR3 DNA reads TGTGCCACCAGCCCCCGCAGCGGGAGCCAAGAGACCCAGTACTTC. This sequence joins TRBV15 and TRBJ2-5; 8 nucleotides match TRBD2. CDR1 is LNHNV and CDR2 is YYDKDF in the germline V gene (reference sequence). The CDR3 has 15 amino acids. V dropped 5 bases and J dropped 1; count of bases not matched to a gene: 6.

The genes are TRBV7-9 and TRBJ2-5; D may be TRBD1 (6 bases). The CDR3 is 15 residues long. The germline V gene has CDR1 SEHNR and CDR2 FQNEAQ (reference sequence). V dropped 5 bases and J dropped 1 base, with 14 bases sitting between them. DNA for the CDR3: TGTGCCAGCAGCACACCCCGGACAGTCCAAGAGACCCAGTACTTC. This encodes CASSTPRTVQETQYF.

In its sample, this clonotype was seen a few times. The chain couples TRBV24-1 to TRBJ2-5, with D unresolved. The germline V gene encodes CDR1 KGHDR and CDR2 SFDVKD. The V gene lost 4 bases and the J gene lost 2 bases, with 7 bases spanning the gap. The CDR3 is 13 residues long. DNA of the CDR3: TGTGCCACCAGTGAACGGTTTCAAGAGACCCAGTACTTC. Its protein is CATSERFQETQYF.

This sequence joins TRBV20-1 and TRBJ2-1; 11 bases are a match to TRBD2. The CDR3 is made up of 16 amino acids. Germline V gives CDR1 DFQATT, CDR2 SNEGSKA (reference sequence). V lost 3 bases and J lost 6; bases outside the gene matches: 10. For the CDR3, the DNA is TGCAGTGCTAGGCAAACTAGCGGGAGTCGAGGCAATGAGCAGTTCTTC. Translating it yields CSARQTSGSRGNEQFF.

This chain uses TRBV29-1 with TRBJ2-5, with TRBD1 identical over 7 bases. Germline loops: CDR1 SQVTM, CDR2 ANQGSEA. V was clipped by 3 bases and J by 4 bases; unmatched bases: 8. CDR3 size: 14 residues. The CDR3 region is CSVEPRGLGETQYF. The CDR3 nucleotides read TGCAGCGTTGAGCCAAGGGGGCTTGGAGAGACCCAGTACTTC.

This clonotype was picked up one time. This rearrangement joins TRBV20-1 to TRBJ2-1; perhaps TRBD1 as D (6 bases). The CDR3 spans 11 residues. Germline CDR1 is DFQATT and CDR2 is SNEGSKA (reference sequence). V gave up 6 bases and J gave up 9 bases, with 12 bases separating them. This CDR3 reads CSASGVAEQFF. CDR3 DNA sequence: TGCAGTGCCTCAGGGGTGGCTGAGCAGTTCTTC.